This T cell receptor (beta chain) was documented in a study of OX40 agonist ivuxolimab in advanced cancers. In the study overall: Six ivuxolimab dose levels, 0.01 to 10 mg/kg, were given intravenously every 2 weeks. Checkpoint inhibitors had been given previously to approximately 41% of patients.

The V end lost 2 bases, the J end lost 0 bases, and 16 bases lay between the germline ends. Germline V lookup: CDR1 MDHEN, CDR2 SYDVKM. CDR3 length: 17 amino acids. TCRdb's table, derived via immunoSEQ multiplex PCR, lists solely in-frame clones and lacks some. This table holds around 18,000 clones, 65% to 80% found once. Only one count was recorded for this clone. Specimen: CD4+ or CD8+ T cells sorted from blood, collected in a trial of the OX40 agonist ivuxolimab. The V call is TRBV28, the J call TRBJ1-1, with D maybe TRBD1 (6 bases). The sequence was obtained from an adult with an advanced solid tumor such as melanoma, head and neck, liver or kidney cancer. CDR3 protein: CASSLESPDSMNTEAFF. CDR3 DNA: TGTGCCAGCAGTTTAGAATCACCGGACAGTATGAACACTGAAGCTTTCTTT.